This note documents a single TCR beta chain sequence. What it binds is unknown. The data stem from a study of STAT5B mutations in CD4+ large granular lymphocyte leukemia. Study conclusions and caveats: TRBV06-family usage was enriched in top patient clones (8/27) versus controls (2/35). Patient CD4-sorted repertoires stayed more clonal than healthy ones after leukemic-clone removal.

The CDR3 is 15 residues long. Trimming at V came to 0 bases and at J to 4 bases, leaving 3 bases not matched to a gene. Germline-derived CDR1 and CDR2 are SGDLS and YYNGEE. Controls came from buffy coats of healthy blood donors. Generated by immunoSEQ multiplex PCR, the TCRdb table keeps only in-frame clones and is missing some. The sample records about 32,000 clones, around four fifths being singletons. The J gene is TRBJ2-1, the V gene TRBV9; 8 bases are a match to TRBD2. The clonotype comes from a human donor in good health. The sequencing sample was made of CD4+ T cells from blood buffy coats. The CDR3 here is CASSVATGGYNEQFF. CDR3 DNA sequence: TGTGCCAGCAGCGTAGCAACGGGAGGGTACAATGAGCAGTTCTTC.